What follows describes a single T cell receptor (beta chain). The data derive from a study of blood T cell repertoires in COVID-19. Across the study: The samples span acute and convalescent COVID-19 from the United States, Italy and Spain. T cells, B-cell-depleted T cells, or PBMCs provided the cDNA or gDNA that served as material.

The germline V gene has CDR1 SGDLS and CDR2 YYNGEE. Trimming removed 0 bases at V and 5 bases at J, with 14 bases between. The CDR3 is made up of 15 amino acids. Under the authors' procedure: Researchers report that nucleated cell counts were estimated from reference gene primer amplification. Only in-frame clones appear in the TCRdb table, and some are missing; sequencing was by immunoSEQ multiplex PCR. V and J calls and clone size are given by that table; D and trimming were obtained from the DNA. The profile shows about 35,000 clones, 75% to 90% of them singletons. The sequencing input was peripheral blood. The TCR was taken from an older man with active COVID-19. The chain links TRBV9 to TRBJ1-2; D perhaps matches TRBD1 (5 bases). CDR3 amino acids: CASSVVSGQGYGYTF. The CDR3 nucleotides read TGTGCCAGCAGCGTAGTGTCAGGGCAAGGTTATGGCTACACCTTC.